Below, 17 T cell receptor beta chains from the same sample are listed, as sequenced in a study of blood T cells in healthy people across ages. It was with a sample-barcoded 5' primer and a J-beta primer mix that a second PCR of about 6 to 12 cycles was run. TCRdb recomputed calls from the 5' RACE reads with MiXCR, one row per CDR3 protein. Among over a million distinct CDR3 sequences listed, approximately 25% were seen once. Separately, the same data were catalogued under a study of T cells of mothers and their children.

Sequenced: blood. Receptor source: a girl aged 2 to 9 in good health.

V and J are TRBV20-1 and TRBJ1-2; D possibly corresponds to TRBD1 (5 bases). The CDR3 has 13 residues. V lost 3 bases and J 4 bases, leaving 12 bases between the germline ends. The germline V gene encodes CDR1 DFQATT and CDR2 SNEGSKA (reference sequence). The CDR3 is CSASMQGLYGYTF. DNA of the CDR3: TGCAGTGCTAGTATGCAGGGTCTCTATGGCTACACCTTC.

This clonotype was observed a handful of times. The J gene is TRBJ1-5, the V gene TRBV2, with D unclear. This CDR3 contains 14 residues. V lost 3 bases to trimming and J lost 4 bases, with 10 bases between them. Per the germline V gene, CDR1 is SNHLY and CDR2 is FYNNEI. CDR3 loop: CASSDGQYNQPQHF. DNA of the CDR3: TGTGCCAGCAGTGATGGCCAGTATAATCAGCCCCAGCATTTT.

The genes are TRBV4-1 and TRBJ2-1; 8 positions match TRBD2. Germline V gives CDR1 MGHRA, CDR2 YSYEKL. The trim removed 0 bases at V and 1 base at J, leaving 8 bases unmatched. The CDR3 contains 18 residues. The CDR3 sequence: CASSQDTYPSGSYNEQFF. DNA of the CDR3: TGCGCCAGCAGCCAAGATACATACCCTAGCGGGTCCTACAATGAGCAGTTCTTC.

This clonotype was seen a handful of times. The chain has TRBV11-2 and TRBJ2-3; the match to TRBD2 covers 7 bases. V lost 1 base to trimming and J lost 5 bases; unmatched junction nucleotides: 3. CDR3 size: 14 residues. Germline CDR1 reads SGHAT; CDR2 reads FQNNGV. CDR3 region: CASSLGGGEDTQYF. Written as DNA, the CDR3 is TGTGCCAGCAGCTTAGGGGGAGGGGAAGATACGCAGTATTTT.

This clonotype was counted ten times or more. The chain has TRBV6-1 and TRBJ2-2; possibly TRBD2 for D (5 bases). The CDR3 extends over 12 amino acids. CDR1 and CDR2 (germline): MNHNS, SASEGT. Trimming cost V 11 bases and J 3 bases, with 10 bases left between them. CDR3 loop: CAGGLYTGELFF. In nucleotides, the CDR3 is TGTGCCGGCGGACTGTACACCGGGGAGCTGTTTTTT.

This chain connects TRBV6-6 to TRBJ2-3; 8 nucleotides agree with TRBD1. The length of the CDR3 is 14 residues. From germline, CDR1 is MNHNY and CDR2 SVGAGI (reference sequence). J lost 4 bases, V lost 5 bases, and 5 bases had no gene match. CDR3 sequence: CASSKPGQADTQYF. In DNA form, the CDR3 reads TGTGCCAGCAGTAAACCGGGACAGGCAGATACGCAGTATTTT.

This clonotype came up a few times. This chain joins TRBV29-1 and TRBJ2-3; D could derive from TRBD1 or TRBD2 (5 bases each). This CDR3 is 13 amino acids long. The germline CDR1 and CDR2 sequences are SQVTM and ANQGSEA. V lost 6 bases to trimming and J lost 4 bases, with 14 bases between them. CDR3 loop: CSVGPSSSDTQYF. CDR3 DNA: TGCAGCGTGGGACCGTCTAGTTCAGATACGCAGTATTTT.

The chain recombines TRBV20-1 with TRBJ2-7, with D unresolved. The length of the CDR3 is 13 residues. Germline CDR1 DFQATT, CDR2 SNEGSKA (reference sequence). The germline V and J ends were trimmed by 1 base and 3 bases, with 10 bases remaining between them. CDR3 coding DNA: TGCAGTGCTAGAGGTCTAGGATACTACGAGCAGTACTTC. Its translation is CSARGLGYYEQYF.

This clonotype was seen more than once but under ten times. At one end, the junction sequence differs from germline, possibly due to a read error. V and J are TRBV5-1 and TRBJ2-5; D assignment may be TRBD1 or TRBD2 (5 bases each). The CDR3 covers 16 residues. Per germline, CDR1 SGHRS and CDR2 YFSETQ. DNA of the CDR3: TGCGCCAGCAGCGACATTACCGGGACCAGTTCCTACGAGCAGTACTTT. This sequence encodes CASSDITGTSSYEQYF.

V is TRBV9 and J is TRBJ2-1, with no clear D. Germline V lookup: CDR1 SGDLS, CDR2 YYNGEE. V lost 7 bases to trimming and J lost 7 bases, with 9 bases between them. The CDR3 length is 11 residues. CDR3 sequence (DNA): TGTGCCAGCGCACTGACGAATGAGCAGTTCTTC. The encoded protein is CASALTNEQFF.

This chain links TRBV20-1 with TRBJ2-4, with 8 bases aligning to TRBD2. Trimming removed 6 bases from V and 0 bases from J; junction bases left unmatched: 13. The CDR3 covers 17 residues. CDR1 DFQATT and CDR2 SNEGSKA come from the germline V gene (reference sequence). The chain's CDR3 is CSAPIWTSHLAKNIQYF. The CDR3 DNA reads TGCAGTGCCCCAATCTGGACTAGCCATCTAGCCAAAAACATTCAGTACTTC.

A word on this clonotype: The junction differs from germline at one of its ends, possibly a read error. The chain recombines TRBV20-1 with TRBJ2-3, with D maybe TRBD2 (6 bases). Germline CDR1 DFQATT, CDR2 SNEGSKA (reference sequence). The CDR3 length is 17 residues. The DNA for the CDR3 is TGCGGTGCTAGAGCATTACCGGGACTGGTAATCACAGATACGCAGTATTTT. It is translated as CGARALPGLVITDTQYF.

This chain uses TRBV20-1 with TRBJ2-5; 8 bases align to TRBD1. The better agreement between TRBJ2-1 and the DNA end casts doubt on the J call. Germline CDR1 reads DFQATT; CDR2 reads SNEGSKA (reference sequence). This CDR3 spans 16 amino acids. CDR3 sequence reads: CSASPPRQGFRNEQFF. The CDR3, as DNA: TGCAGTGCTAGTCCTCCCAGACAGGGGTTCCGGAATGAGCAGTTCTTC.

This clonotype showed up just a few times. The gene calls are TRBV6-2 or TRBV6-3 and TRBJ1-4; TRBD1 might be the D (6 bases). CDR1 is MNHEY and CDR2 is SVGEGT in the germline V gene. CDR3 size: 16 residues. V lost 8 bases to trimming and J lost 4 bases, with 20 bases between them. CDR3 DNA sequence: TGTGCCAGCGGACGGACAGCGGGGGGACTTAATGAAAAACTGTTTTTT. It encodes CASGRTAGGLNEKLFF.

The chain joins TRBV6-6 to TRBJ2-3; TRBD2 matches 12 bases. V lost 2 bases, J lost 7 bases, and 4 bases stayed unmatched. This CDR3 region has 15 residues. Germline values: CDR1 MNHNY, CDR2 SVGAGI (reference sequence). Written as DNA, the CDR3 is TGTGCCAGCAGTTACCCTAGCGGGAGGGCCCATACGCAGTATTTT. Protein: CASSYPSGRAHTQYF.

CDR3 DNA: TGTGCCAGCAGCTTAGTGCAGGGGACAGGGTTAGGCTACACCTTC. Encoded protein: CASSLVQGTGLGYTF. J is TRBJ1-2 and V is TRBV7-2, with 9 bases matching TRBD1. The germline CDR1 and CDR2 sequences are SGHTA and FQGNSA. The trim removed 1 base at V and 8 bases at J, leaving 8 bases unmatched. This CDR3 has 15 amino acids.

This clonotype was seen more than once but under ten times. The rearrangement links TRBV7-9 to TRBJ2-6; TRBD1 is a possible D gene (6 bases). There are 19 residues in the CDR3. Trimming left V 4 bases short and J 1 base short, with 20 bases between. Germline V lookup: CDR1 SEHNR, CDR2 FQNEAQ (reference sequence). The CDR3 sequence: CASSSRFGQLSSGANVLTF. CDR3 nucleotides: TGTGCCAGCAGCTCGCGGTTCGGACAGTTGAGTTCTGGGGCCAACGTCCTGACTTTC. The full variable domain, its missing parts supplied by reference TRBV7-9 and TRBJ2-6, is DTGVSQNPRHKITKRGQNVTFRCDPISEHNRLYWYRQTLGQGPEFLTYFQNEAQLEKSRLLSDRFSAERPKGSFSTLEIQRTEQGDSAMYLCASSSRFGQLSSGANVLTFGAGSRLTVL.